This T cell receptor beta chain was sequenced during a study of PD-L1 blockade in urothelial cancer. The wider study: At 3 weeks (second dose) and 6 weeks after starting treatment, blood was analyzed.

The table lists this clone with a few counts. The protocol was immunoSEQ multiplex PCR, while the TCRdb copy is restricted to in-frame clones and leaves out a portion. The profile shows around 21,000 clones, around 86% of them singletons. Time point here: peripheral blood 6 weeks after treatment start. It was locally advanced or metastatic urothelial carcinoma that patients had. Sequencing was performed on PBMCs, taken around atezolizumab (anti-PD-L1) treatment. This receptor was obtained from a man between 45 and 60 years old with urothelial cancer.

CDR3 sequence: CASSLAKSNTEAFF. CDR3 bases: TGTGCCAGCAGCTTAGCCAAATCGAACACTGAAGCTTTCTTT. The genes are TRBV7-2 and TRBJ1-1; D uncertain. Trimming pared 0 bases from V and 1 base from J, leaving 6 bases between. Per the germline V gene, CDR1 is SGHTA and CDR2 is FQGNSA. The CDR3 has 14 residues.